The present entry profiles one TCR beta chain with its context. Method: immunoSEQ multiplex PCR; TCRdb's copy keeps in-frame clones and lacks some. Of under 200,000 clones listed, roughly 85% are singletons. Cohort allocation depended upon clinical history that participants reported. The source of the sample is a study of blood T cell repertoires in COVID-19. Specimen: PBMCs or T cells enriched from blood (not recorded which). This TCR was recovered from a man aged 60 to 69 who had recovered from COVID-19.

For the CDR3, the DNA is TGTGCCAGCAGTTCACACGGGGCGGGGAGCACAGATACGCAGTATTTT. It translates to CASSSHGAGSTDTQYF. V and J are TRBV6-5 and TRBJ2-3; tentatively, D is TRBD2 (6 bases). CDR1 MNHEY and CDR2 SVGAGI come from the germline V gene. Between the trimmed V and J ends, which lost 4 bases and 0 bases, there was a span of 14 bases. This CDR3 is 16 amino acids long.